This TCR beta chain comes out of a study of post-analysis software for immune sequencing data. About the research overall: The disease courses spanned relapsing-remitting, secondary progressive and progressive-relapsing forms of multiple sclerosis. Findings and caveats of the study: In patients, roughly five TRBV segments were more frequent than in controls, with TRBV5-6, TRBV5-1 and TRBV20-1 among them.

TCR beta cDNA libraries had unique molecular identifiers. TCRdb reprocessed the PCR reads with MiXCR, giving one entry per CDR3 protein. The data hold about 770,000 distinct CDR3 sequences, with 46% observed a single time. Germline V gene sequence: CDR1 SEHNR, CDR2 FQNEAQ (reference sequence). This CDR3 has 14 residues. With V trimmed by 7 bases and J by 4 bases, 9 bases remained unmatched. There are a few counts of this clonotype. Its antigen is unknown. Input material: blood. The gene calls are TRBV7-9 and TRBJ2-5; 7 positions match TRBD1. This receptor was taken from a girl between 5 and 17 years old with multiple sclerosis. CDR3 in amino acids: CASTPSSGGETQYF. The CDR3 bases are TGTGCCAGCACTCCTTCTTCAGGGGGAGAGACCCAGTACTTC.